Below are 27 T cell receptor beta chains sequenced from a single sample in a study of blood T cells in healthy people across ages. A second PCR of about 6 to 11 cycles used a sample-barcoded 5' primer and a J-beta primer mix. TCRdb passed the 5' RACE reads through MiXCR, listing each CDR3 protein once. The sample consists of around 820,000 distinct CDR3 sequences, roughly 25% of them appearing once. The sample was also linked to a second study, of T cells of mothers and their children.

The sequenced sample consisted of blood. These TCRs come from a boy between 5 and 17 years old in good health.

This clonotype was observed a few times. The J gene is TRBJ2-1, the V gene TRBV15; tentative D call: TRBD2 (7 bases). Germline V CDR1 and CDR2: LNHNV, YYDKDF (reference sequence). The CDR3 loop spans 16 amino acids. With 5 bases removed from V and 0 bases from J, the gap between germline ends came to 14 bases. The CDR3 loop reads CATSEGRGSSYNEQFF. CDR3 in DNA: TGTGCCACCAGCGAAGGGAGGGGGAGCTCCTACAATGAGCAGTTCTTC.

V gene TRBV7-3 combines with J gene TRBJ2-3, with D perhaps TRBD1 (6 bases). V lost 3 bases and J 2 bases, leaving 9 bases between the germline ends. Germline assignment: CDR1 SGHTA and CDR2 FQGTGA. The CDR3 spans 14 residues. The CDR3 DNA sequence: TGTGCCAGCAGCTTCCGGGACATCACAGATACGCAGTATTTT. Its protein is CASSFRDITDTQYF.

Comments on this clonotype: In this CDR3 the conserved last residue, phenylalanine or tryptophan, is missing, so a read error is likely. The limits of the CDR3 on the DNA are not certain, so only TCRdb's listed CDR3 is given. V is TRBV12-3 or TRBV12-4 and J is TRBJ2-3. The CDR3 has 12 residues if both end residues are counted. CDR3 amino acids: CASRLRADTEYS.

This clonotype came up a few times. The J gene is TRBJ1-5, the V gene TRBV4-2, with D possibly being TRBD1 (6 bases). The CDR3 contains 14 residues. The germline CDR1 and CDR2 sequences are LGHNA and YNFKEQ. V was trimmed by 5 bases and J by 3 bases, leaving 11 bases between them. CDR3 protein: CASSGDRYNQPQHF. The CDR3 DNA reads as TGTGCCAGCAGCGGAGACAGGTACAATCAGCCCCAGCATTTT.

The chain couples TRBV12-3 or TRBV12-4 to TRBJ2-1; D gene uncertain. The CDR3 has 14 residues. Trimming stripped 3 bases from V and 4 bases from J, with 10 bases between. The CDR3 DNA is TGTGCCAGCAGTTTCCAGATCTCGTACAATGAGCAGTTCTTC. It encodes CASSFQISYNEQFF.

In its sample, this clonotype was seen a few times. As DNA, the CDR3 is TGTGCCAGCAGCTTATGGGGAGAATGGGGTACGCAGTATTTT. Encoded protein: CASSLWGEWGTQYF. The V call is TRBV11-2, the J call TRBJ2-3; possibly TRBD2 for D (5 bases). The CDR3 runs to 14 residues. The V end was cut by 2 bases, the J end by 8 bases, with 14 bases between. Germline CDR1 and CDR2: SGHAT and FQNNGV.

This chain connects TRBV7-2 to TRBJ2-3; D is undetermined. CDR1 is SGHTA and CDR2 is FQGNSA in the germline V gene. Trimming removed 1 base from V and 3 bases from J, with 11 bases in between. CDR3 length: 15 residues. The CDR3 loop is CASSLGVVATDTQYF. The CDR3 DNA sequence: TGTGCCAGCAGCTTAGGGGTGGTGGCTACAGATACGCAGTATTTT.

The chain uses TRBV29-1 and TRBJ1-4, with D tentatively TRBD1 (5 bases). This CDR3 has 11 residues. V lost 0 bases and J lost 10, with 6 bases in between. Per germline, CDR1 SQVTM and CDR2 ANQGSEA. The CDR3 region has the DNA TGCAGCGTTGAAGATGGGGGAAAACTGTTTTTT. As protein: CSVEDGGKLFF.

J is TRBJ1-2 and V is TRBV7-2; 8 bases line up with TRBD1. The CDR3 totals 15 residues. Germline assignment: CDR1 SGHTA and CDR2 FQGNSA. V shed 6 bases and J 3 bases; nucleotides not matched to a gene: 9. CDR3 loop: CASSVPMTGDYGYTF. The DNA of the CDR3 is TGTGCCAGCAGTGTACCTATGACAGGGGACTATGGCTACACCTTC.

The CDR3 reads CASGTPTSGGVGEQFF. The CDR3, as DNA: TGTGCCAGCGGAACCCCAACTAGCGGGGGGGTCGGTGAGCAGTTCTTC. The chain employs TRBV28 and TRBJ2-5; 13 bases align to TRBD2. The J call may be in error: the DNA end matches TRBJ2-1 better. This CDR3 is built from 16 residues. Germline loops: CDR1 MDHEN, CDR2 SYDVKM.

The chain recombines TRBV29-1 with TRBJ2-5; D may be TRBD1 (6 bases). Per germline, CDR1 SQVTM and CDR2 ANQGSEA. This CDR3 has 16 amino acids. Trimming shortened V by 0 bases and J by 2 bases, and 16 bases separated the two germline ends. CDR3 nucleotides: TGCAGCGTTGAAGATATGGACAGTCTCCCACAAGAGACCCAGTACTTC. This translates into CSVEDMDSLPQETQYF. Full variable domain (outside the CDR3, taken from reference TRBV29-1 and TRBJ2-5): SAVISQKPSRDICQRGTSLTIQCQVDSQVTMMFWYRQQPGQSLTLIATANQGSEATYESGFVIDKFPISRPNLTFSTLTVSNMSPEDSSIYLCSVEDMDSLPQETQYFGPGTRLLVL.

This clonotype has only a few counts. This chain links TRBV28 with TRBJ2-5; D not resolved. V gave up 6 bases and J gave up 7 bases, with 27 bases separating them. Germline loops: CDR1 MDHEN, CDR2 SYDVKM. The CDR3 is 17 amino acids. The CDR3 is CASSYQDGWSRLRTQYF. The DNA for the CDR3 is TGTGCCAGCAGCTACCAGGACGGATGGTCGAGATTGAGGACCCAGTACTTC.

The CDR3 DNA reads TGCAGCGTTGAAGCAGGGGACAGACACAATGAGCAGTTCTTC. As protein: CSVEAGDRHNEQFF. The rearrangement uses TRBV29-1 and TRBJ2-1, with 7 bases aligning to TRBD1. This CDR3 contains 14 residues. Germline values: CDR1 SQVTM, CDR2 ANQGSEA. V shed 1 base, J shed 5 bases, and the junction held 5 bases outside the gene matches.

The sample holds a few counts of this clonotype. The genes are TRBV25-1 and TRBJ1-1; D is unresolved. Germline CDR1 MGHDK, CDR2 SYGVNS. Trimming cost V 3 bases and J 0 bases, with 8 bases left between them. There are 14 residues in the CDR3. The DNA of the CDR3 is TGTGCCAGCAGTGAGGCAAACTTGAACACTGAAGCTTTCTTT. Translated, it gives CASSEANLNTEAFF.

This rearrangement joins TRBV2 to TRBJ2-7; no definite D call. Deletions cut 7 bases from V and 6 bases from J, with 13 bases between. CDR3 size: 12 residues. Germline values: CDR1 SNHLY, CDR2 FYNNEI. CDR3 sequence: CASIRGRSEQYF. The CDR3 nucleotides are TGTGCCAGCATCCGCGGTAGGAGCGAGCAGTACTTC.

This sequence joins TRBV6-1 and TRBJ1-1; 7 nucleotides align to TRBD1. CDR1 and CDR2 (germline): MNHNS, SASEGT. The CDR3 consists of 15 residues. The V gene end was trimmed by 2 bases and the J gene end by 4 bases; junction bases not matched to a gene: 7. The CDR3 coding sequence is TGTGCCAGCAGTGAACCACCGACAGGGTCCACTGAAGCTTTCTTT. Amino acids: CASSEPPTGSTEAFF.

This clonotype was seen only once. The chain has TRBV20-1 and TRBJ2-7; tentative D call: TRBD2 (5 bases). Germline CDR1 DFQATT, CDR2 SNEGSKA (reference sequence). The CDR3 sequence is 13 residues long. V dropped 3 bases and J dropped 3 bases, with 12 bases sitting between them. CDR3 protein: CSASRGSVYEQYF. The CDR3 nucleotides read TGCAGTGCTAGTCGGGGTAGCGTCTACGAGCAGTACTTC.

J is TRBJ2-3 and V is TRBV28; 7 nucleotides agree with TRBD1. Trimming removed 6 bases from V and 0 bases from J; junction bases left unmatched: 6. CDR1 and CDR2 (germline): MDHEN, SYDVKM. The CDR3 contains 15 residues. For the CDR3, the DNA is TGTGCCAGCAGCCACGGGACAGCTAGCACAGATACGCAGTATTTT. Translation gives CASSHGTASTDTQYF.

This clonotype was seen a handful of times. The rearrangement uses TRBV7-2 and TRBJ1-1; maybe TRBD1 (6 bases). The germline V and J ends were trimmed by 5 bases and 0 bases, with 22 bases remaining between them. Per germline, CDR1 SGHTA and CDR2 FQGNSA. The CDR3 is 18 residues long. The CDR3 DNA is TGTGCCAGCAGCCCCCCAGCACTCGAAGGGGGGGTGAACACTGAAGCTTTCTTT. Its protein is CASSPPALEGGVNTEAFF.

The chain joins TRBV28 to TRBJ2-3, with 16 bases lining up with TRBD2. CDR1 and CDR2 (germline): MDHEN, SYDVKM. The CDR3 has 19 amino acids. The trim removed 3 bases at V and 2 bases at J, leaving 8 bases unmatched. CDR3 DNA sequence: TGTGCCAGCAGTTTTCTCTATGGGACTAGCGGGGGGGCCACAGATACGCAGTATTTT. This codes for CASSFLYGTSGGATDTQYF.

This clonotype was counted ten times or more. This chain uses TRBV12-3 or TRBV12-4 with TRBJ2-7; TRBD1 aligns across 9 bases. CDR3 length: 15 residues. Losses at the gene ends were 6 bases for V and 2 bases for J; bases not matched to a gene: 8. CDR3 DNA sequence: TGTGCCAGCAGCTTATCGGGACAGGGCGCCTACGAGCAGTACTTC. Translation: CASSLSGQGAYEQYF.

This clonotype was observed a few times. V gene TRBV6-2 or TRBV6-3 combines with J gene TRBJ2-5; 11 positions match TRBD2. The assigned J gene may be wrong: the sequence end matches TRBJ2-1 better. CDR1 and CDR2 (germline): MNHEY, SVGEGT. This CDR3 region has 14 residues. CDR3 sequence reads: CASSGTSGSDEQFF. As DNA, the CDR3 is TGTGCCAGCAGTGGCACTAGCGGGAGCGATGAGCAGTTCTTC.

The chain couples TRBV4-3 to TRBJ1-5; no reliable D call. CDR1 and CDR2 from the germline V gene are LGHNA and YSLEER. The CDR3 length is 15 residues. The V and J ends lost 0 bases and 5 bases respectively, with 11 bases between them. DNA for the CDR3: TGCGCCAGCAGCCAAGATTTGACGGGCGATCAGCCCCAGCATTTT. Its translation is CASSQDLTGDQPQHF.

The chain recombines TRBV11-2 with TRBJ2-1; 10 bases fit TRBD2. The V gene end was trimmed by 3 bases and the J gene end by 0 bases; junction bases not matched to a gene: 8. Germline CDR1 reads SGHAT; CDR2 reads FQNNGV. The CDR3 has 18 residues. The CDR3 is CASSFGAGGPHSYNEQFF. CDR3 sequence (DNA): TGTGCCAGCAGCTTTGGAGCGGGAGGGCCTCACTCCTACAATGAGCAGTTCTTC.

The V gene is TRBV6-5, the J gene TRBJ2-6, with D perhaps given as TRBD1 or TRBD2 (5 bases each). The ends were cut back, 8 bases at V and 4 bases at J, with 12 bases in the middle. Per the germline V gene, CDR1 is MNHEY and CDR2 is SVGAGI. The CDR3 totals 14 residues. CDR3 protein: CASAWGSGANVLTF. In nucleotides, the CDR3 is TGTGCCAGCGCATGGGGGTCCGGGGCCAACGTCCTGACTTTC.

This clonotype appeared a few times. The CDR3 protein is CASSQEFPGREKLFF. The CDR3 coding sequence is TGCGCCAGCAGCCAAGAGTTCCCAGGGAGGGAAAAACTGTTTTTT. This rearrangement joins TRBV4-3 to TRBJ1-4; D perhaps matches TRBD1 (5 bases). Germline CDR1 and CDR2: LGHNA and YSLEER. Deletions cut 0 bases from V and 8 bases from J, with 13 bases between. CDR3 size: 15 residues.

Only a few counts were recorded for this clonotype. At one boundary the junction diverges from the germline segment, which might be a read error. Here the CDR3 reads CASSPFRVTGELFF. CDR3 DNA sequence: TGCGCCAGCAGTCCTTTTCGAGTCACCGGGGAGCTGTTTTTT. The chain recombines TRBV28 with TRBJ2-2; D is undetermined. This CDR3 has 14 residues. The V gene's germline CDR1 is MDHEN and CDR2 SYDVKM.